This TCR beta chain was captured by sequencing in a study of T cells in Graves' hyperthyroidism and ophthalmopathy. This clonotype occurred a few times. Its antigen is currently unknown. Study observations and caveats: Clonotypes that were expanded in thyroid above 0.001 mostly appeared in blood too. Stable hyperthyroidism was separated from ophthalmopathy by a model based on 13 V-J features.

V was clipped by 0 bases and J by 4 bases, with 13 bases between them. The CDR3 loop spans 15 amino acids. Germline V lookup: CDR1 MNHNS, CDR2 SASEGT. Amplification yielded TCR beta CDR3 regions, with RNA transcripts as the source. HTBI primers were employed in a first-round RT-PCR of the TCR CDR3. From the multiplex PCR reads, TCRdb called clonotypes with MiXCR, one entry per CDR3 protein. Of a few hundred thousand distinct CDR3 sequences in the sample, about 16% were seen once. Hyperthyroidism was newly diagnosed in patients aged 18 to 65 (duration under 2 months). Exclusions: uncontrolled infection, other autoimmune disease, pregnancy, lactation.

The sequence was collected from a woman aged 30 to 39 with Graves' hyperthyroidism. Sequenced: blood. The genes are TRBV6-1 and TRBJ2-7; D call uncertain. The CDR3 coding sequence is TGTGCCAGCAGTGAAGCGCCTACAACTGCGTACGAGCAGTACTTC. This codes for CASSEAPTTAYEQYF.